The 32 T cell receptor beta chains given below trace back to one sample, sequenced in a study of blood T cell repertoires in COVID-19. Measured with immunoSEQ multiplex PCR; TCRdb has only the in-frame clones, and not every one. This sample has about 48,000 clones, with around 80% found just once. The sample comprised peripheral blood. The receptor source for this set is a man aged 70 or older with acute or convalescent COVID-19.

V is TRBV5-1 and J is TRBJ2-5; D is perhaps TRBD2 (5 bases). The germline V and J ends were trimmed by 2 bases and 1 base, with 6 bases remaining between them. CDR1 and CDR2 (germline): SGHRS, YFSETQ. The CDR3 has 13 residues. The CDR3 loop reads CASSFAGQETQYF. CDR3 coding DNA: TGCGCCAGCAGCTTCGCGGGCCAAGAGACCCAGTACTTC.

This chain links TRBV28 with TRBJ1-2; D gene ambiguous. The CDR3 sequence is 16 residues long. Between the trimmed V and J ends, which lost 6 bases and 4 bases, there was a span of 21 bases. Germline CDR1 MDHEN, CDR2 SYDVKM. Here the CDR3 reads CASRPAWPKSGYGYTF. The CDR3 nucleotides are TGTGCCAGCAGACCGGCTTGGCCTAAATCGGGCTATGGCTACACCTTC.

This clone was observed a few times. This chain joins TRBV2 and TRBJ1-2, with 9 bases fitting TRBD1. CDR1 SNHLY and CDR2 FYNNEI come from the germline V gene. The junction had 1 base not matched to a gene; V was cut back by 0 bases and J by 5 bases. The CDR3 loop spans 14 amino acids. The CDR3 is CASSEADRGYGYTF. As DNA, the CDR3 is TGTGCCAGCAGTGAAGCGGACAGGGGTTATGGCTACACCTTC. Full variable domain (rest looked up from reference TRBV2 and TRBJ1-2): EPEVTQTPSHQVTQMGQEVILRCVPISNHLYFYWYRQILGQKVEFLVSFYNNEISEKSEIFDDQFSVERPDGSNFTLKIRSTKLEDSAMYFCASSEADRGYGYTFGSGTRLTVV.

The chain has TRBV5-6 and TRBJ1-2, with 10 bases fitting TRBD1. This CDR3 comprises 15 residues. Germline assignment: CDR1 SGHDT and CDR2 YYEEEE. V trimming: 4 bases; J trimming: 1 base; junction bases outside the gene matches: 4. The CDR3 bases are TGTGCCAGCAGCACGGGGACAGGGGATAACTATGGCTACACCTTC. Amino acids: CASSTGTGDNYGYTF.

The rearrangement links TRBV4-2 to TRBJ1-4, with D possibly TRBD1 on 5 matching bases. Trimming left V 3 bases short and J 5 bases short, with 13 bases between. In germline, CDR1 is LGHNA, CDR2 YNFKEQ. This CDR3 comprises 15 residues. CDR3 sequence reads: CASSQQGGGNEKLFF. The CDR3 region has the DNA TGTGCCAGCAGCCAGCAGGGAGGAGGGAATGAAAAACTGTTTTTT.

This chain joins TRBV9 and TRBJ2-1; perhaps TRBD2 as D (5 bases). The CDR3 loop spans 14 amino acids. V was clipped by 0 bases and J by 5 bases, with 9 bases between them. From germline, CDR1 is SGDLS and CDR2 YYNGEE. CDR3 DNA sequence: TGTGCCAGCAGCGTAGTAGCGAAGCACAATGAGCAGTTCTTC. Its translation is CASSVVAKHNEQFF.

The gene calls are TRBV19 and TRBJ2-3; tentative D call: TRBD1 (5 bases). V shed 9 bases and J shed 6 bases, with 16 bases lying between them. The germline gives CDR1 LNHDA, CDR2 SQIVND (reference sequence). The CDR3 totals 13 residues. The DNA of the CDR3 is TGTGCCAGCCAGACAGTCGAAGGGGATACGCAGTATTTT. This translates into CASQTVEGDTQYF.

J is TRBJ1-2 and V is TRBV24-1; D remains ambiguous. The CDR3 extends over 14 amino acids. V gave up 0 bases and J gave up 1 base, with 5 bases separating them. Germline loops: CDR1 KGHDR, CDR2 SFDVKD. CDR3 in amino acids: CATSDLVYNYGYTF. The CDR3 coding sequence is TGTGCCACCAGTGATTTGGTATATAACTATGGCTACACCTTC.

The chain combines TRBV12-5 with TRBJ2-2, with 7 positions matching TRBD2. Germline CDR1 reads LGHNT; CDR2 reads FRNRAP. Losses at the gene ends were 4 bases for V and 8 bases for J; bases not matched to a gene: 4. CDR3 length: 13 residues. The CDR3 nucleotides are TGTGCTAGTGGTTGGGGGGGAAGTGGGGAGCTGTTTTTT. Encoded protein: CASGWGGSGELFF.

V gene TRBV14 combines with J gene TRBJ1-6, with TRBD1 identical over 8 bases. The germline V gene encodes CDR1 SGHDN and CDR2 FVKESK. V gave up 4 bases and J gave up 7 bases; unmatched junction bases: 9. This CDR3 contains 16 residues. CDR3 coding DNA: TGTGCCAGCAGCCGCCGGTTACAGGGGGGAAATTCACCCCTCCACTTT. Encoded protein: CASSRRLQGGNSPLHF.

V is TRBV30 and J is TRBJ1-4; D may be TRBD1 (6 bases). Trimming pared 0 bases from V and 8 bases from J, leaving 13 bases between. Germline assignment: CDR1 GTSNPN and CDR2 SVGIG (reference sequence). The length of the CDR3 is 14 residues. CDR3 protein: CAWSVAGAGEKLFF. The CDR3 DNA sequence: TGTGCCTGGAGTGTGGCGGGGGCTGGAGAAAAACTGTTTTTT.

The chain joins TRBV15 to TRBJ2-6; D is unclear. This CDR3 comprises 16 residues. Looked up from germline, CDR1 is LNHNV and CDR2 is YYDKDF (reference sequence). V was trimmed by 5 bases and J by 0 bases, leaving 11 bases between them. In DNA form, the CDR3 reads TGTGCCACCAGCGAACATGGCGGCTCTGGGGCCAACGTCCTGACTTTC. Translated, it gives CATSEHGGSGANVLTF.

The CDR3 nucleotides read TGTGCCTCGAGGGCGCGGGGGGCTCACAATGAGCAGTTCTTC. Its translation is CASRARGAHNEQFF. The V gene is TRBV5-4, the J gene TRBJ2-1; 8 bases are a match to TRBD2. The CDR3 has 14 amino acids. Per the germline V gene, CDR1 is SGHNT and CDR2 is YYREEE (reference sequence). V shed 10 bases and J 5 bases; nucleotides not matched to a gene: 11.

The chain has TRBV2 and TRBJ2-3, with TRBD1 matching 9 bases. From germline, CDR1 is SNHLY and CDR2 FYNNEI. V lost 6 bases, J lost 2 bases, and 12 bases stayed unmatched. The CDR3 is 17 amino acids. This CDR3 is CASSQPKTGGNTDTQYF. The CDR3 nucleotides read TGTGCCAGCAGCCAACCCAAGACAGGGGGAAACACAGATACGCAGTATTTT.

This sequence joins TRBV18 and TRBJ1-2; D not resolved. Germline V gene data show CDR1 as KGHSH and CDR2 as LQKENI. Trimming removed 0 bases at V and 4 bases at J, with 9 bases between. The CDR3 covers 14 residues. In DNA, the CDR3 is TGTGCCAGCTCACCACCGACCGGGAGCTATGGCTACACCTTC. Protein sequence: CASSPPTGSYGYTF.

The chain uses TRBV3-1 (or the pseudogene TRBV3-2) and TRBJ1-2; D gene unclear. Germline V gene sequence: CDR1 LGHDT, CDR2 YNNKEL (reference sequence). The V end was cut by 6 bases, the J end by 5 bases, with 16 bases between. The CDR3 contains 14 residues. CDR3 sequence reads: CASSLSETSYGYTF. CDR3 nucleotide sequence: TGTGCCAGCAGTCTCTCGGAGACGTCGTATGGCTACACCTTC.

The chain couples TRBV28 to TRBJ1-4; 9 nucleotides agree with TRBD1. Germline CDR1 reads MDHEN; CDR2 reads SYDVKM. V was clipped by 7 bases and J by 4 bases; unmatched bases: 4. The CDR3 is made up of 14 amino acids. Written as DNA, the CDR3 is TGTGCCAGCACACGGACAGGGGTTAATGAAAAACTGTTTTTT. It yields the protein CASTRTGVNEKLFF.

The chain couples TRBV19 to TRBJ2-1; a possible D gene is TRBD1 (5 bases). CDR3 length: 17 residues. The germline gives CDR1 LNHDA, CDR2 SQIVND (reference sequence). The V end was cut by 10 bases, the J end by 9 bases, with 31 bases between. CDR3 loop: CATLGGRGVAGWAEQFF. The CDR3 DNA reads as TGTGCCACCCTAGGCGGAAGGGGTGTCGCTGGGTGGGCTGAGCAGTTCTTC.

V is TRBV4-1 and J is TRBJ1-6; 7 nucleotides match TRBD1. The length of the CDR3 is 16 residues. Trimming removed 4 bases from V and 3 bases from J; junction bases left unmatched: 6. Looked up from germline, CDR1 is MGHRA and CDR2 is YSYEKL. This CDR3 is CASSRPRDSYNSPLHF. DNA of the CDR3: TGCGCCAGCAGCCGCCCCCGGGACAGCTATAATTCACCCCTCCACTTT.

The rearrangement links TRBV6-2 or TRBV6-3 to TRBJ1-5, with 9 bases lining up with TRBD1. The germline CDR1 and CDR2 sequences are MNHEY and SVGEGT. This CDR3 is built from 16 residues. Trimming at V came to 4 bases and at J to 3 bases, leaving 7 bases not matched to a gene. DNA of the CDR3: TGTGCCAGCAGTTCCCACCGGGACAGGGTCAATCAGCCCCAGCATTTT. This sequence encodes CASSSHRDRVNQPQHF.

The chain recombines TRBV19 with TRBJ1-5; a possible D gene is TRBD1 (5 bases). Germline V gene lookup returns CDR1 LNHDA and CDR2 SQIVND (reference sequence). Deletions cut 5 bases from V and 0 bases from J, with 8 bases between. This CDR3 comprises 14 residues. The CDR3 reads CASSSRASNQPQHF. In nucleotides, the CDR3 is TGTGCCAGTAGTTCCAGGGCTAGCAATCAGCCCCAGCATTTT.

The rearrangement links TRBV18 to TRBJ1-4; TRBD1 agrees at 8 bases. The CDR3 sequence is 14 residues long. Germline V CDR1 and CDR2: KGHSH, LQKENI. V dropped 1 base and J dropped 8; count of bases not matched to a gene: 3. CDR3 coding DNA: TGTGCCAGCTCACCACGGACAGGGAGGGAAAAACTGTTTTTT. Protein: CASSPRTGREKLFF.

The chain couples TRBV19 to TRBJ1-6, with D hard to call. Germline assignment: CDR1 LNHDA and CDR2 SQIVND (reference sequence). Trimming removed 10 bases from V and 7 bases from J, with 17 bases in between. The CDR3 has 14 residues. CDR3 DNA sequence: TGTGCCACCTCCCCACCGGCCGGGAATTCACCCCTCCACTTT. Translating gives CATSPPAGNSPLHF.

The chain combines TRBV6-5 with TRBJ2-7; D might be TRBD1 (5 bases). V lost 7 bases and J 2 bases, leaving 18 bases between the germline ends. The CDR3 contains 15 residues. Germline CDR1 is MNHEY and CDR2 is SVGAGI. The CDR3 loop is CASNRRTDTTYEQYF. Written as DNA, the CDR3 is TGTGCCAGCAACAGGCGGACCGATACGACCTACGAGCAGTACTTC.

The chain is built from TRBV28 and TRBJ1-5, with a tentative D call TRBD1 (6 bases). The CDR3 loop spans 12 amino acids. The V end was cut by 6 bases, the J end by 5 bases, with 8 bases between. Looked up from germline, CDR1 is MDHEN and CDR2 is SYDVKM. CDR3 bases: TGTGCCAGCAGGACAGGAGATCAGCCCCAGCATTTT. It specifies CASRTGDQPQHF.

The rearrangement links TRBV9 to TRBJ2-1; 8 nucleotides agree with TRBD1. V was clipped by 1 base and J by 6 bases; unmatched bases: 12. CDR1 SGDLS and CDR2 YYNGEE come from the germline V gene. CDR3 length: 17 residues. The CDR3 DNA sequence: TGTGCCAGCAGCGTAAGTAACCAGGGGGCCGGTTTCAATGAGCAGTTCTTC. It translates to CASSVSNQGAGFNEQFF.

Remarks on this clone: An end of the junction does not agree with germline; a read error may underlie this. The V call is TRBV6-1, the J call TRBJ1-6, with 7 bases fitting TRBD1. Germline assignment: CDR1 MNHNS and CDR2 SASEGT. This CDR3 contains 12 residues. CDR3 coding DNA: TGTGCCAGCAGTGATCCTGGACAGGACCCCTCCTTT. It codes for CASSDPGQDPSF.

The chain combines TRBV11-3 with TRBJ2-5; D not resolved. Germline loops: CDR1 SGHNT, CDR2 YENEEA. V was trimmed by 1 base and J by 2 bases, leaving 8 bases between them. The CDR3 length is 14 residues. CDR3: CASSLGASQETQYF. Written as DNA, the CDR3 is TGTGCCAGCAGCTTAGGTGCTAGTCAAGAGACCCAGTACTTC.

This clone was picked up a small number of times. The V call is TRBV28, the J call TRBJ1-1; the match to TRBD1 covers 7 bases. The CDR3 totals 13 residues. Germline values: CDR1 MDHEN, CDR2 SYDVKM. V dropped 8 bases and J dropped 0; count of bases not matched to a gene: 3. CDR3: CASRTGMNTEAFF. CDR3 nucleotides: TGTGCCAGCCGGACAGGTATGAACACTGAAGCTTTCTTT. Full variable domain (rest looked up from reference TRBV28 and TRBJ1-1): DVKVTQSSRYLVKRTGEKVFLECVQDMDHENMFWYRQDPGLGLRLIYFSYDVKMKEKGDIPEGYSVSREKKERFSLILESASTNQTSMYLCASRTGMNTEAFFGQGTRLTVV.

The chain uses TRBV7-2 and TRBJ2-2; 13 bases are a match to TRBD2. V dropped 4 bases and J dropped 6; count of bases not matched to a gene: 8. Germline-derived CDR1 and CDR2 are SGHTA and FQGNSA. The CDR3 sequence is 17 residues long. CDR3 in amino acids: CASSSRLAGGKAGELFF. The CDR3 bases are TGTGCCAGCAGCTCCCGACTAGCGGGAGGAAAGGCCGGGGAGCTGTTTTTT.

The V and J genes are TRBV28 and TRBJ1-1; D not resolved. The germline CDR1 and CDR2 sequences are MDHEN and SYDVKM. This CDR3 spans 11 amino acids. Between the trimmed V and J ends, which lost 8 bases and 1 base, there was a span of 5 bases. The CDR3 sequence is CASGENTEAFF. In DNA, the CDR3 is TGTGCCAGCGGAGAGAACACTGAAGCTTTCTTT. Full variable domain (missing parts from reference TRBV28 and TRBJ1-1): DVKVTQSSRYLVKRTGEKVFLECVQDMDHENMFWYRQDPGLGLRLIYFSYDVKMKEKGDIPEGYSVSREKKERFSLILESASTNQTSMYLCASGENTEAFFGQGTRLTVV.

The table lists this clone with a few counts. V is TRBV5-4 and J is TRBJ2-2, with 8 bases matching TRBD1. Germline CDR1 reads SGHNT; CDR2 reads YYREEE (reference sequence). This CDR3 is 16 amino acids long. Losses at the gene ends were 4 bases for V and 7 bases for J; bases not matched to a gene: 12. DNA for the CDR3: TGTGCCAGCAGCCCCTCCTGGTCAGGGGGCTTCGGGGAGCTGTTTTTT. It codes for CASSPSWSGGFGELFF.